This T cell receptor (beta chain) was identified in a study of blood T cells in healthy people across ages. On the study more broadly: Researchers report that template switching captured about one barcoded beta molecule per two T cells.

Note on this clonotype: What it binds is not known.

Study conclusions and caveats: Strong correlation was found linking TCR beta diversity to naive T cell percentage. Comparison with aged donors showed that long-lived donors had more naive CD4+ cells and higher diversity.

From germline, CDR1 is SQVTM and CDR2 ANQGSEA. This CDR3 has 15 residues. V gave up 6 bases and J gave up 3 bases; unmatched junction bases: 11. Primed by a sample-barcoded 5' primer and a J-beta primer mix, a second PCR proceeded for about 6 to 12 cycles. Template switching added a 12-random-nucleotide identifier to every cDNA molecule. One entry per CDR3 protein results from TCRdb running MiXCR on the 5' RACE reads. The table records 1,500,000 or so distinct CDR3 sequences, 35% to 45% of them present only once. The source is a woman aged 18 to 35 in good health. V usage is TRBV29-1 and J usage is TRBJ2-3, with TRBD1 matching over 8 bases. The sample comprised blood. This CDR3 reads CSVRGQDRDTDTQYF. Written as DNA, the CDR3 is TGCAGCGTCAGGGGGCAGGACAGGGATACAGATACGCAGTATTTT.